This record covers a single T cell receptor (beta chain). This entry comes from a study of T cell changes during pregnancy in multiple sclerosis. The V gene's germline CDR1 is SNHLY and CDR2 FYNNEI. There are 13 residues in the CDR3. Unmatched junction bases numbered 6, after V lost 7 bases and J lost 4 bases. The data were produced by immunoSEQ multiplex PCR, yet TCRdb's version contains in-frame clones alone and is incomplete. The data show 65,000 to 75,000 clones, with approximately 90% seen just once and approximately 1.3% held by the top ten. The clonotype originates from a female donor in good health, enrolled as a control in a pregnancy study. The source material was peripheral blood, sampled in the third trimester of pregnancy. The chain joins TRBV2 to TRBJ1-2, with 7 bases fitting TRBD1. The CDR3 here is CASTIDRAYGYTF. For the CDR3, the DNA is TGTGCCAGCACTATTGACAGGGCCTATGGCTACACCTTC.